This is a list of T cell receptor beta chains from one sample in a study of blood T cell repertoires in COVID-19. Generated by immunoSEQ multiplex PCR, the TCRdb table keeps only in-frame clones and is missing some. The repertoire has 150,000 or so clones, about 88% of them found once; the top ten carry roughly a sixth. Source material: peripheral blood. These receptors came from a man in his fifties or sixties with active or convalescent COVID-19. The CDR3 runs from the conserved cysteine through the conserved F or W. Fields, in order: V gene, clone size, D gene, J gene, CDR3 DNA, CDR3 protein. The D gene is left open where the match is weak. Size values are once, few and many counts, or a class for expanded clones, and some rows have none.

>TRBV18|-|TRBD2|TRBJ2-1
TGTGCCAGCTCACGCACCCGTGGTAGCGGGGGGCATGAGCAGTTCTTC
CASSRTRGSGGHEQFF
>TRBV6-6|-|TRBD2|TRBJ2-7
TGTGCCAGCAGTCGAGAGGGGCTAGCGGGGATTAGCGAGCAGTACTTC
CASSREGLAGISEQYF
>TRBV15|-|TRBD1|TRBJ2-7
TGTGCCACCAGCAGGCCCGTCGGCAGGGGGTCGCAGTACTTC
CATSRPVGRGSQYF
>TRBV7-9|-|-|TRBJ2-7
TGTGCCAGCAGCTTGGGGGGGCTGATCTCCTACGAGCAGTACTTC
CASSLGGLISYEQYF
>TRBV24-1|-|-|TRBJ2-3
TGTGCCACCAGTGATTTTGTTCCGGGGGGCACAGATACGCAGTATTTT
CATSDFVPGGTDTQYF
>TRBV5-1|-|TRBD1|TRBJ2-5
TGCGCCAGCAGCCTCCGGGACAGACAAGAGACCCAGTACTTC
CASSLRDRQETQYF
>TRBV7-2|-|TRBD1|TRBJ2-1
TGTGCCAGCAGCTTAGCGTGGGACAGGTACAATGAGCAGTTCTTC
CASSLAWDRYNEQFF
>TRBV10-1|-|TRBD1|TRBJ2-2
TGCGCCAGCAAAACCGGGACAGGGGACACCGGGGAGCTGTTTTTT
CASKTGTGDTGELFF
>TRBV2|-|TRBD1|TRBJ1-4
TGTGCCAGCAGGAGAGACAGGGACGATGCAACTAATGAAAAACTGTTTTTT
CASRRDRDDATNEKLFF
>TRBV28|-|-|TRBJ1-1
TGTGCCAGCAGTTTTTTAAGGTCAGGACAGATGAACACTGAAGCTTTCTTT
CASSFLRSGQMNTEAFF
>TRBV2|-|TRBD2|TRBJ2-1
TGTGCCAGCAGTGACCCCGGGCTAGCGGGAATTTACAATGAGCAGTTCTTC
CASSDPGLAGIYNEQFF
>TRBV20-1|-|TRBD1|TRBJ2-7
TGCAGTGCTAGTGACAGGGGCTACGAGCAGTACTTC
CSASDRGYEQYF
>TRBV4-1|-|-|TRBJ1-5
TGCGCCAGCAGCGCGGACACTAGCAATCAGCCCCAGCATTTT
CASSADTSNQPQHF
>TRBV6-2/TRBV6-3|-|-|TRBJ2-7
TGTGCCAGCAGTTACGAGCGCGGAGCGGACTACGAGCAGTACTTC
CASSYERGADYEQYF
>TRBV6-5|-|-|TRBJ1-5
TGTGCCAGCAGTCCGACGGGGAGGAGGCAGCCCCAGCATTTT
CASSPTGRRQPQHF
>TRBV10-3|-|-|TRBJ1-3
TGTGCCTTCTCTACGGAGGGAAACACCATATATTTT
CAFSTEGNTIYF
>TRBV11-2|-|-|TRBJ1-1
TGTGCCAGCAGCGCTGACAGAGTCACTGAAGCTTTCTTT
CASSADRVTEAFF
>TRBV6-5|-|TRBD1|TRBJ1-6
TGTGCCAGCAGTTACGAGCAGGGGGCGCGTTCACCCCTCCACTTT
CASSYEQGARSPLHF
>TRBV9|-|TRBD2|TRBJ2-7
TGTGCCAGCAGCGTACAGATCGGGAGGGCCGGAGAGCAGTACTTC
CASSVQIGRAGEQYF
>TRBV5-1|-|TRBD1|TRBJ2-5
TGCGCCAGTGGGACAGTCCAAGAGACCCAGTACTTC
CASGTVQETQYF
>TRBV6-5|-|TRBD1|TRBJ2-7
TGTGCCAGCAGTTACTCGAAGAGCAGGGGGCAATACGAGCAGTACTTC
CASSYSKSRGQYEQYF
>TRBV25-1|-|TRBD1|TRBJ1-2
TGTGCCAGCAGTGCCACAGGGGACGGCTACACCTTC
CASSATGDGYTF
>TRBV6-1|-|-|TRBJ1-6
TGTGCCAGCAGTGAAACCGACAGTTCCCCGGGTTATAATTCACCCCTCCACTTT
CASSETDSSPGYNSPLHF
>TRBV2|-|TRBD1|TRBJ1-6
TGTGCCAGCAGATTACAGGGGGGGGATAATTCACCCCTCCACTTT
CASRLQGGDNSPLHF
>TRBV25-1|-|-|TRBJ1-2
TGTGCCAGCAGCACGCCGCAAGGGCAGGGTCACTATGGCTACACCTTC
CASSTPQGQGHYGYTF
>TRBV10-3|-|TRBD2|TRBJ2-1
TGTGCCATCACCGAGCGGTCTAGCGGGGTATTTGAGCAGTTCTTC
CAITERSSGVFEQFF
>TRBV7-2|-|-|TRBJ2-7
TGTGCCAGCAGCTTTGGGGGCCGCTACGAGCAGTACTTC
CASSFGGRYEQYF
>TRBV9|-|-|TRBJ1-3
TGTGCCAGCAGCGTGGGGGAGGGAATAGGAAACACCATATATTTT
CASSVGEGIGNTIYF
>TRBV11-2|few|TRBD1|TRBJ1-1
TGTGCCAGCAGCTTAAACAGGGGAAACACTGAAGCTTTCTTT
CASSLNRGNTEAFF